This TCR beta chain stems from a study of tumor-infiltrating lymphocytes in primary liver carcinoma. Study-level results: When set against blood, tumors had a significantly higher top-250-clone fraction (p = 0.039).

Investigators took RNA and DNA out together from 20-30 mg of unsorted bulk tissue. The germline gives CDR1 DFQATT, CDR2 SNEGSKA (reference sequence). The CDR3 contains 14 residues. Trimming took off 5 bases at V and 0 bases at J, with 11 bases between the two ends. The table lists this clonotype with a count of one. Its antigen is unknown. A primer in the constant region served to generate TCR beta cDNA from about 480 ng of total RNA. Slightly modified ARM-PCR served as the procedure for the TCR beta libraries. These libraries came from three rounds of nested multiplex PCR. The opening two PCR rounds, approximately 10 cycles each, paired TRBV1-TRBV30 forward primers with a C-beta reverse primer. Each CDR3 protein is one row after TCRdb ran MiXCR on the multiplex PCR reads. The profile covers 70,000 to 85,000 distinct CDR3 sequences, with around 75% appearing a single time and roughly 15% taken by the ten largest.

Sequencing used liver tumor tissue from sampling region 4. Subset noted: tumor region T4, right-lateral pole. The chain employs TRBV20-1 and TRBJ1-5; D ambiguous. The TCR originated in a woman aged 60-75 years with primary liver carcinoma and hepatitis B virus infection. Here the CDR3 DNA reads TGCAGTGCTCTGATGGCGTATAGCAATCAGCCCCAGCATTTT. Encoded protein: CSALMAYSNQPQHF.